This T cell receptor (beta chain) is from a study of T cell repertoires in cytomegalovirus infection. TCRdb re-called the reads with MiXCR, one entry per CDR3 protein. The table includes approximately 990,000 distinct CDR3 sequences, more than 25% detected once. The V end was cut by 10 bases, the J end by 1 base, with 15 bases between. The CDR3 totals 14 residues. CDR1 MNHNS and CDR2 SASEGT come from the germline V gene. Turning to this clonotype: Its antigen is unknown.

The chain recombines TRBV6-1 with TRBJ2-3; D remains unclear. The receptor was isolated from a human donor in good health (CMV status not recorded). Some clones in this sample may be carry-over from other donors' samples. Sequenced material: cultured CD8+ T cells from PBMCs, taken from culture after CMV antigen stimulation. CDR3 loop: CATSLVWGTDTQYF. The CDR3 DNA reads TGTGCCACCTCCTTAGTATGGGGCACAGATACGCAGTATTTT.